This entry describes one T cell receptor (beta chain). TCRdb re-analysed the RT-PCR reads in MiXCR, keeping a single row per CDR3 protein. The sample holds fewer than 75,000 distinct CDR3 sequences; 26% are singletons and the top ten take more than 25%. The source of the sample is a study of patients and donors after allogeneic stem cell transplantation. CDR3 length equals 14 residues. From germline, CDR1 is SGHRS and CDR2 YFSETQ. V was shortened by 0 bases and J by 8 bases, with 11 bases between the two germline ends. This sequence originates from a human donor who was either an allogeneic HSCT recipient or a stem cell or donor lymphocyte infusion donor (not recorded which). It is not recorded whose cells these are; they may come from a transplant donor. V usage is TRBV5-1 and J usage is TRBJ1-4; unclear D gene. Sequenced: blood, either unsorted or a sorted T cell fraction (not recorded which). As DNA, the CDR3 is TGCGCCAGCAGCTTGGGACCCGGCGGCGAAAAACTGTTTTTT. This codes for CASSLGPGGEKLFF.